Presented here are 32 T cell receptor beta chains from one specimen sequenced in a study of blood T cell repertoires in COVID-19. Sequenced by immunoSEQ multiplex PCR; TCRdb stores in-frame clones only, minus some. Among 65,000 or so clones listed, approximately 80% were seen once. Sequencing was carried out using peripheral blood. The receptors stem from a woman aged 70 to 79 with acute or convalescent COVID-19.

This chain links TRBV5-6 with TRBJ2-6; D gene uncertain. CDR1 and CDR2 from the germline V gene are SGHDT and YYEEEE. The V and J ends lost 3 bases and 0 bases respectively, with 7 bases between them. The length of the CDR3 is 15 residues. The CDR3 loop reads CASSSAGSGANVLTF. DNA of the CDR3: TGTGCCAGCAGCTCTGCAGGCTCTGGGGCCAACGTCCTGACTTTC.

V gene TRBV7-9 combines with J gene TRBJ1-1; D gene unclear. The germline V and J ends were trimmed by 6 bases and 0 bases, with 11 bases remaining between them. Germline V CDR1 and CDR2: SEHNR, FQNEAQ (reference sequence). This CDR3 is built from 14 residues. In nucleotides, the CDR3 is TGTGCCAGCAGGTTACAAAGCCTGAACACTGAAGCTTTCTTT. This codes for CASRLQSLNTEAFF.

The chain links TRBV4-1 to TRBJ2-5, with 7 bases matching TRBD1. The V gene end was trimmed by 3 bases and the J gene end by 5 bases; junction bases not matched to a gene: 12. Germline values: CDR1 MGHRA, CDR2 YSYEKL. The CDR3 has 16 residues. CDR3 in amino acids: CASSHDLRGLVETQYF. The CDR3 DNA sequence: TGCGCCAGCAGCCATGATCTGAGGGGGCTAGTCGAGACCCAGTACTTC.

The gene calls are TRBV5-4 and TRBJ1-2; a possible D gene is TRBD1 (6 bases). The CDR3 contains 14 residues. Trimming cost V 4 bases and J 4 bases, with 14 bases left between them. Germline V gene sequence: CDR1 SGHNT, CDR2 YYREEE (reference sequence). The CDR3 sequence: CASSRGAEGYGYTF. The CDR3 DNA reads as TGTGCCAGCAGCCGGGGGGCAGAGGGCTATGGCTACACCTTC.

This clone was seen more than once but under ten times. The chain combines TRBV18 with TRBJ2-2, with 12 nucleotides matching TRBD2. This CDR3 comprises 17 residues. CDR1 is KGHSH and CDR2 is LQKENI in the germline V gene. Unmatched junction bases numbered 6, after V lost 2 bases and J lost 5 bases. The CDR3 sequence is CASSPRLAGDGTGELFF. The CDR3 coding sequence is TGTGCCAGCTCACCAAGACTAGCGGGAGATGGGACCGGGGAGCTGTTTTTT.

This clone came up a few times. The chain is built from TRBV12-3 or TRBV12-4 and TRBJ2-5; 8 nucleotides agree with TRBD1. CDR3 length: 13 residues. J lost 9 bases, V lost 5 bases, and 8 bases had no gene match. The CDR3 nucleotides are TGTGCCAGCAGTCCCGGGACAGGTTTGGCCCAGTACTTC. It encodes CASSPGTGLAQYF.

The chain employs TRBV7-2 and TRBJ2-5, with 8 positions matching TRBD1. The V segment lost 6 bases and the J segment 5 bases; nucleotides outside the gene matches: 5. There are 13 residues in the CDR3. Germline V lookup: CDR1 SGHTA, CDR2 FQGNSA. The CDR3 region is CASSSWTGETQYF. CDR3 nucleotide sequence: TGTGCCAGCAGTTCCTGGACAGGGGAGACCCAGTACTTC.

The chain employs TRBV4-1 and TRBJ1-2; possibly TRBD1 for D (5 bases). Trimming removed 1 base at V and 3 bases at J, with 15 bases between. This CDR3 is 16 amino acids long. Germline lookup yields CDR1 MGHRA and CDR2 YSYEKL. The CDR3 region is CASSQVRQSRDYGYTF. CDR3 nucleotide sequence: TGCGCCAGCAGCCAAGTCCGACAGAGCCGCGACTATGGCTACACCTTC.

The chain uses TRBV7-9 and TRBJ1-6; a weak D match, TRBD1 (6 bases). The germline V and J ends were trimmed by 3 bases and 8 bases, with 11 bases remaining between them. The CDR3 totals 14 residues. Germline CDR1 and CDR2: SEHNR and FQNEAQ (reference sequence). The CDR3 DNA reads as TGTGCCAGCAGCTTTGGGACACACTATTCACCCCTCCACTTT. It is translated as CASSFGTHYSPLHF.

The chain links TRBV7-9 to TRBJ1-1, with D unresolved. The V end was cut by 6 bases, the J end by 2 bases, with 4 bases between. CDR3 length equals 11 residues. CDR1 SEHNR and CDR2 FQNEAQ come from the germline V gene (reference sequence). CDR3 in DNA: TGTGCCAGCAGTCGTAACACTGAAGCTTTCTTT. Its protein is CASSRNTEAFF.

V is TRBV19 and J is TRBJ1-1; perhaps TRBD1 as D (6 bases). V lost 3 bases to trimming and J lost 0 bases, with 8 bases between them. This CDR3 is 14 amino acids long. The germline CDR1 and CDR2 sequences are LNHDA and SQIVND (reference sequence). The CDR3 nucleotides are TGTGCCAGTAGTATGGGGGCGATGAACACTGAAGCTTTCTTT. Its protein product is CASSMGAMNTEAFF.

The genes are TRBV5-1 and TRBJ2-2; 9 bases fit TRBD2. V lost 4 bases and J lost 5; bases outside the gene matches: 6. This CDR3 has 15 amino acids. Germline V lookup: CDR1 SGHRS, CDR2 YFSETQ. The CDR3 is CASSLSGSQTGELFF. The CDR3 bases are TGCGCCAGCAGCCTTAGCGGGAGTCAAACCGGGGAGCTGTTTTTT. Filled out from reference TRBV5-1 and TRBJ2-2, the complete variable domain reads KAGVTQTPRYLIKTRGQQVTLSCSPISGHRSVSWYQQTPGQGLQFLFEYFSETQRNKGNFPGRFSGRQFSNSRSEMNVSTLELGDSALYLCASSLSGSQTGELFFGEGSRLTVL.

The chain combines TRBV4-2 with TRBJ1-3; no reliable D call. This CDR3 has 16 amino acids. The V end was cut by 0 bases, the J end by 2 bases, with 11 bases between. CDR1 is LGHNA and CDR2 is YNFKEQ in the germline V gene. DNA for the CDR3: TGTGCCAGCAGCCAAGATCAGACTAAGACTGGAAACACCATATATTTT. This codes for CASSQDQTKTGNTIYF.

This chain uses TRBV19 with TRBJ2-2; 8 bases map to TRBD1. CDR1 and CDR2 from the germline V gene are LNHDA and SQIVND (reference sequence). The CDR3 consists of 16 residues. The V and J ends lost 7 bases and 4 bases, in that order; junction bases with no gene match: 11. The CDR3 DNA is TGTGCCAGTACCTTCGGACAGGGTATGAGCACCGGGGAGCTGTTTTTT. Translation gives CASTFGQGMSTGELFF.

The rearrangement links TRBV25-1 to TRBJ2-5, with 11 bases lining up with TRBD1. V was pared by 5 bases and J by 2 bases, with 7 bases of the junction left unmatched. This CDR3 is built from 16 residues. CDR1 is MGHDK, CDR2 SYGVNS, per germline. CDR3 residues: CASSSGTGGIQETQYF. CDR3 DNA: TGTGCCAGCAGTTCCGGGACAGGGGGAATACAAGAGACCCAGTACTTC.

This clone was counted between two and nine times. The V gene is TRBV7-9, the J gene TRBJ2-1, with 9 bases matching TRBD1. CDR1 and CDR2 (germline): SEHNR, FQNEAQ (reference sequence). The CDR3 has 14 residues. The ends lost 4 bases at V and 9 bases at J; junction bases unmatched: 7. The CDR3 region has the DNA TGTGCCAGCAGCTCGGGACAGGGTGTAGGTGAGCAGTTCTTC. As protein: CASSSGQGVGEQFF. Drawing the rest from reference TRBV7-9 and TRBJ2-1, the complete variable domain is DTGVSQNPRHKITKRGQNVTFRCDPISEHNRLYWYRQTLGQGPEFLTYFQNEAQLEKSRLLSDRFSAERPKGSFSTLEIQRTEQGDSAMYLCASSSGQGVGEQFFGPGTRLTVL.

The chain joins TRBV9 to TRBJ1-2; TRBD1 matches 10 bases. With V trimmed by 4 bases and J by 4 bases, 7 bases remained unmatched. CDR1 SGDLS and CDR2 YYNGEE come from the germline V gene. The CDR3 is made up of 15 amino acids. CDR3 nucleotides: TGTGCCAGCAGCCCCGGGACAGGGGAATTCTATGGCTACACCTTC. Amino acid sequence: CASSPGTGEFYGYTF.

The V call is TRBV5-4, the J call TRBJ1-6; D possibly corresponds to TRBD1 (5 bases). The CDR3 covers 15 residues. Trimming took off 4 bases at V and 3 bases at J, with 11 bases between the two ends. Germline CDR1 is SGHNT and CDR2 is YYREEE (reference sequence). The CDR3 DNA reads as TGTGCCAGCAGCGTGGGCGGGGGCTATAATTCACCCCTCCACTTT. It is translated as CASSVGGGYNSPLHF.

This clone was observed once. This chain links TRBV5-1 with TRBJ1-5; TRBD1 might be the D (5 bases). Germline-derived CDR1 and CDR2 are SGHRS and YFSETQ. Trimming took 0 bases from V and 0 from J, leaving 16 bases between them. The CDR3 runs 18 residues. Here the CDR3 reads CASSLEPPTDYSNQPQHF. CDR3 in DNA: TGCGCCAGCAGCTTGGAACCCCCGACAGATTATAGCAATCAGCCCCAGCATTTT.

CDR3 sequence reads: CASSLYSTGNTEAFF. CDR3 sequence (DNA): TGTGCCAGCAGTCTTTACTCAACAGGGAACACTGAAGCTTTCTTT. The chain has TRBV6-5 and TRBJ1-1; perhaps TRBD1 as D (5 bases). Germline V gene lookup returns CDR1 MNHEY and CDR2 SVGAGI. V lost 5 bases to trimming and J lost 1 base, with 14 bases between them. The CDR3 is made up of 15 amino acids.

CDR3 sequence (DNA): TGTGCCACCGAGGAAGTCACTGGAAACACCATATATTTT. Protein: CATEEVTGNTIYF. V usage is TRBV10-3 and J usage is TRBJ1-3; no clear D. This CDR3 has 13 amino acids. Germline CDR1 and CDR2: ENHRY and SYGVKD. The germline V and J ends were trimmed by 10 bases and 2 bases, with 12 bases remaining between them.

The CDR3 is CAWSALRGGSTDTQYF. The CDR3 DNA follows: TGTGCCTGGAGTGCTCTGCGGGGGGGAAGCACAGATACGCAGTATTTT. The chain has TRBV30 and TRBJ2-3, with TRBD2 identical over 9 bases. The V gene's germline CDR1 is GTSNPN and CDR2 SVGIG (reference sequence). The CDR3 has 16 residues. After removal of 1 base from V and 0 bases from J, the junction contained 5 bases not matched to a gene.

This clone was seen a single time. The V call is TRBV15, the J call TRBJ1-5; TRBD1 might be the D (5 bases). This CDR3 is built from 15 residues. CDR1 LNHNV and CDR2 YYDKDF come from the germline V gene (reference sequence). The V and J ends lost 1 base and 1 base respectively, with 8 bases between them. The CDR3 sequence: CATSRVRQSNQPQHF. The CDR3 DNA sequence: TGTGCCACCAGCAGAGTCCGACAGAGCAATCAGCCCCAGCATTTT.

The chain joins TRBV19 to TRBJ1-1, with TRBD1 matching 7 bases. The V gene end was trimmed by 1 base and the J gene end by 1 base; junction bases not matched to a gene: 9. The germline V gene encodes CDR1 LNHDA and CDR2 SQIVND (reference sequence). There are 17 residues in the CDR3. This chain's CDR3 is CASSIGGGGMGNTEAFF. For the CDR3, the DNA is TGTGCCAGTAGTATAGGTGGAGGGGGCATGGGGAACACTGAAGCTTTCTTT. The whole variable domain, remainder taken from reference TRBV19 and TRBJ1-1, is DGGITQSPKYLFRKEGQNVTLSCEQNLNHDAMYWYRQDPGQGLRLIYYSQIVNDFQKGDIAEGYSVSREKKESFPLTVTSAQKNPTAFYLCASSIGGGGMGNTEAFFGQGTRLTVV.

The genes are TRBV6-5 and TRBJ1-3; 10 positions match TRBD1. CDR1 and CDR2 (germline): MNHEY, SVGAGI. The CDR3 has 14 amino acids. With 7 bases clipped from V and 8 bases from J, the junction kept 8 bases outside the gene matches. This CDR3 reads CASTLGDRGHTIYF. The CDR3 coding sequence is TGTGCCAGCACCCTAGGGGACAGGGGCCACACCATATATTTT.

The chain combines TRBV19 with TRBJ1-5, with D possibly TRBD1 on 6 matching bases. Germline lookup yields CDR1 LNHDA and CDR2 SQIVND (reference sequence). The CDR3 contains 14 residues. V was shortened by 3 bases and J by 6 bases, with 12 bases between the two germline ends. DNA for the CDR3: TGTGCCAGTAGTATCAACAGGGAGAGTCAGCCCCAGCATTTT. Translation: CASSINRESQPQHF.

The chain joins TRBV6-5 to TRBJ1-2; TRBD1 matches at 8 bases. Germline CDR1 reads MNHEY; CDR2 reads SVGAGI. J gave up 7 bases and V 2 bases, and 12 bases lay outside the gene matches. CDR3 length: 16 residues. DNA for the CDR3: TGTGCCAGCAGTTACCTCGTCAGGGGGCGGAGTAGTGGCTACACCTTC. Its translation is CASSYLVRGRSSGYTF.

This clone was counted a few times. As DNA, the CDR3 is TGTGCCATCAGTGAGTCGCCGGTGGAGGGGATCCACTTT. Translating gives CAISESPVEGIHF. The V and J genes are TRBV10-3 and TRBJ1-6, with a tentative D call TRBD1 (5 bases). V was clipped by 0 bases and J by 17 bases, with 14 bases between them. CDR3 length: 13 residues. Germline V gene lookup returns CDR1 ENHRY and CDR2 SYGVKD.

This chain links TRBV5-1 with TRBJ1-3; no firm D call. This CDR3 is 15 amino acids long. V lost 0 bases and J 0 bases, leaving 7 bases between the germline ends. Germline V gene lookup returns CDR1 SGHRS and CDR2 YFSETQ. CDR3 protein: CASSLDISSGNTIYF. DNA of the CDR3: TGCGCCAGCAGCTTGGATATTAGCTCTGGAAACACCATATATTTT.

The chain uses TRBV10-2 and TRBJ2-7; 10 bases match TRBD1. The CDR3 runs to 14 residues. Trimming took 7 bases from V and 3 from J; bases not matched to a gene: 6. The V gene's germline CDR1 is WSHSY and CDR2 SAAADI. As DNA, the CDR3 is TGCGCCAGCAACCGACAGGGGGCAATCTACGAGCAGTACTTC. Translating gives CASNRQGAIYEQYF.

In its sample, this clone was seen once. The chain links TRBV6-6 to TRBJ1-4; weak D call: TRBD1 (5 bases). There are 15 residues in the CDR3. Deletions cut 5 bases from V and 0 bases from J, with 10 bases between. The germline V gene encodes CDR1 MNHNY and CDR2 SVGAGI (reference sequence). CDR3 sequence (DNA): TGTGCCAGCAGTGTAACAGGAGCAACTAATGAAAAACTGTTTTTT. This codes for CASSVTGATNEKLFF.

The chain has TRBV3-1 (or the pseudogene TRBV3-2) and TRBJ1-1, with 7 bases aligning to TRBD1. The CDR3 length is 16 residues. Germline V gene lookup returns CDR1 LGHDT and CDR2 YNNKEL (reference sequence). J gave up 0 bases and V 3 bases, and 7 bases lay outside the gene matches. CDR3 nucleotide sequence: TGTGCCAGCAGCCAGTGGGGACAGAGCATGAACACTGAAGCTTTCTTT. This translates into CASSQWGQSMNTEAFF.